This TCR beta chain was found in a study of beta chain features in type 1 diabetes. Overall study context: The samples had 100 million to 140 million sorted cells examined in all. General study findings and limits: Shorter templates may be favored by PCR, equally so in patients and controls.

This clone was seen only a few times. Its antigen is undetermined. Cells sorted by CD45RO/CCR7/CD25/CD127/CD95/CD27 comprised CD4+ naive, central memory, regulatory and stem cell-like memory cells. Purity above 98% was achieved in all sorted populations. cDNA synthesis used the whole RNA isolate, giving expressed TCRB sequences. TCRdb keeps only in-frame clones here, not all; method: immunoSEQ multiplex PCR. This table has hundreds of thousands of clones, approximately 10% appearing once. The V end lost 1 base, the J end lost 7 bases, and 13 bases lay between the germline ends. Germline assignment: CDR1 MGHRA and CDR2 YSYEKL. The CDR3 sequence is 14 residues long.

The clonotype was recovered from a woman aged 18-29 years in good health. Material for sequencing was naive CD4+ T cells from blood. This rearrangement joins TRBV4-1 to TRBJ1-2, with a weak D call TRBD1 (5 bases). The CDR3 nucleotides read TGCGCCAGCAGCCAAGTGTTGCAGGGCGCTGGCTACACCTTC. Residues: CASSQVLQGAGYTF.